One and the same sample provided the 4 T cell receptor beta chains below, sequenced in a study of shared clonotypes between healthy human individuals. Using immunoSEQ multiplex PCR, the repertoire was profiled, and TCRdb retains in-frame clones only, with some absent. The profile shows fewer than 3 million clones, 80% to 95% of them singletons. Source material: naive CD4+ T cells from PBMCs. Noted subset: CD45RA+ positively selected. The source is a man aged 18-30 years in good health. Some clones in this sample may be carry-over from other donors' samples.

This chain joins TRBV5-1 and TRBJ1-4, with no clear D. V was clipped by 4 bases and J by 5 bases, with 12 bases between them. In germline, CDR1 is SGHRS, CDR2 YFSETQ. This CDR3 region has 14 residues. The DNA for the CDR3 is TGCGCCAGCAGCGAGGAAGCAAGAAATGAAAAACTGTTTTTT. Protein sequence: CASSEEARNEKLFF.

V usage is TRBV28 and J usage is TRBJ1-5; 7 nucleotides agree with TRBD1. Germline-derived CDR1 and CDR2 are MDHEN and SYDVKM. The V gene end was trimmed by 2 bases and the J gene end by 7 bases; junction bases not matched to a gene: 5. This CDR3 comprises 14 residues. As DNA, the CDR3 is TGTGCCAGCAGTTTAGCACAGGGGAGCCAGCCCCAGCATTTT. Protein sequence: CASSLAQGSQPQHF.

The CDR3 here is CASRKDRSGANVLTF. DNA for the CDR3: TGTGCCAGCAGAAAAGACAGATCGGGGGCCAACGTCCTGACTTTC. The chain employs TRBV2 and TRBJ2-6; tentatively, D is TRBD1 (5 bases). Trimming shortened V by 6 bases and J by 4 bases, and 13 bases separated the two germline ends. Germline assignment: CDR1 SNHLY and CDR2 FYNNEI. This CDR3 has 15 amino acids.

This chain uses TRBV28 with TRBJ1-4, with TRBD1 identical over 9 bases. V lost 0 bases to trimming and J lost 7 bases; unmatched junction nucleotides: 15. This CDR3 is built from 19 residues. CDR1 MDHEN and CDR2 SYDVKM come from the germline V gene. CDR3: CASSLWRGQGPHLSEKLFF. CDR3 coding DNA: TGTGCCAGCAGTTTATGGAGGGGACAGGGCCCCCATCTTAGTGAAAAACTGTTTTTT.